The clone carrying this T cell receptor (beta chain) was seen only once. Its antigen remains unknown. The CDR3 is 15 residues long. V dropped 2 bases and J dropped 8 bases, with 16 bases sitting between them. Looked up from germline, CDR1 is MGHRA and CDR2 is YSYEKL. The sample originates from a study of shared clonotypes between healthy human individuals. Clones were read by immunoSEQ multiplex PCR, and TCRdb kept only the in-frame ones, dropping some. The table shows some 320,000 clones, with roughly 91% occurring only once. Whole-study results and caveats: Rarefaction analysis demonstrated incomplete sorted-subset sequencing notwithstanding large depth.

Sequencing input: memory CD8+ T cells sorted from blood. As to subset: CD45RO+ cells pooled with CCR7-negative TemRA cells. The chain links TRBV4-1 to TRBJ2-1; TRBD2 is a possible D gene (6 bases). This sequence was found in a man aged 18 to 29 in good health. CDR3 bases: TGCGCCAGCAGCCAAACTGTTGGTACTAGCCATGAGCAGTTCTTC. Translating it yields CASSQTVGTSHEQFF.